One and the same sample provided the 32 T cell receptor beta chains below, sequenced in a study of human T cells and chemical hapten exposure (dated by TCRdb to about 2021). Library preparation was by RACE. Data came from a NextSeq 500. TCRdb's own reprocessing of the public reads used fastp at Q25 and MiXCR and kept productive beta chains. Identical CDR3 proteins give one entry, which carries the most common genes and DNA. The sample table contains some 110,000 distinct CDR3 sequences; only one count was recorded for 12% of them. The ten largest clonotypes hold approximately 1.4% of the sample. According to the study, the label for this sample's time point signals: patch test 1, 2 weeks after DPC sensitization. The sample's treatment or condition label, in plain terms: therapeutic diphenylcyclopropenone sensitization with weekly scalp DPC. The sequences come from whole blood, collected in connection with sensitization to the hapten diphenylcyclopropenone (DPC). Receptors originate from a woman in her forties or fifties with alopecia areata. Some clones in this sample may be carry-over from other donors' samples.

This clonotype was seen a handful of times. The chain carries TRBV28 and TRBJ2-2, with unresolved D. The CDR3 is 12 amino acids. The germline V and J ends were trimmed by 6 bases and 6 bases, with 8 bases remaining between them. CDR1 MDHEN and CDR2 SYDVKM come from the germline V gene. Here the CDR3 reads CASSPEAGELFF. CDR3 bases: TGTGCCAGCAGCCCTGAGGCCGGGGAGCTGTTTTTT.

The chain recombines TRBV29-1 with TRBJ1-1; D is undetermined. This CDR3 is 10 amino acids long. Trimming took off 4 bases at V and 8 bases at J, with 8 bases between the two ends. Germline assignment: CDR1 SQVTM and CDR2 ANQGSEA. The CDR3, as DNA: TGCAGCGTTGTGATCAGCGAAGCTTTCTTT. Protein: CSVVISEAFF.

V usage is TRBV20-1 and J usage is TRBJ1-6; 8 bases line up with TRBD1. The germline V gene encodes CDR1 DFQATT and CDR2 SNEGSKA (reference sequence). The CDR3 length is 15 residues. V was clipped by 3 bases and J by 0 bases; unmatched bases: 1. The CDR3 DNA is TGCAGTGCTAGCCAGGGGGCCTCCTATAATTCACCCCTCCACTTT. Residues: CSASQGASYNSPLHF.

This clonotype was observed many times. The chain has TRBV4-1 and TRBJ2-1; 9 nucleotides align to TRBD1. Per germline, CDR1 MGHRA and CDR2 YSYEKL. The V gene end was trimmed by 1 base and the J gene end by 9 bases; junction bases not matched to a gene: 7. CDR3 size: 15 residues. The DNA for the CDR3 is TGCGCCAGCAGCCAAGTTTCTGGACAGGGGCCTGAGCAGTTCTTC. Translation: CASSQVSGQGPEQFF.

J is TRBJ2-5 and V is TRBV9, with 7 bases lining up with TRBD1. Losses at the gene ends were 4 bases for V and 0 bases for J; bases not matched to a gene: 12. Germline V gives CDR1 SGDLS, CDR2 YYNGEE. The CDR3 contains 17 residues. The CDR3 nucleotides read TGTGCCAGCAGCACTCCCGCCATGGGGACAGACCAAGAGACCCAGTACTTC. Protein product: CASSTPAMGTDQETQYF.

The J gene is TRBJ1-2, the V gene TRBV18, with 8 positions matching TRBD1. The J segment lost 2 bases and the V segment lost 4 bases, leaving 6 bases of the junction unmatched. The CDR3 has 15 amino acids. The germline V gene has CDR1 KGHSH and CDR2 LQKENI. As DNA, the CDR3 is TGTGCCAGCTCACGCTCAGGGGGCGCCAACTATGGCTACACCTTC. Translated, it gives CASSRSGGANYGYTF.

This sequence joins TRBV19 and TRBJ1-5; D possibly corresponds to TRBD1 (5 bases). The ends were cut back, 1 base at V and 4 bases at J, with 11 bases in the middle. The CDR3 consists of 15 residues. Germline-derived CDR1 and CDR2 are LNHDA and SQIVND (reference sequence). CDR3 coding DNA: TGTGCCAGTAGTATAGGGACACCCCGAAATCAGCCCCAGCATTTT. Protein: CASSIGTPRNQPQHF.

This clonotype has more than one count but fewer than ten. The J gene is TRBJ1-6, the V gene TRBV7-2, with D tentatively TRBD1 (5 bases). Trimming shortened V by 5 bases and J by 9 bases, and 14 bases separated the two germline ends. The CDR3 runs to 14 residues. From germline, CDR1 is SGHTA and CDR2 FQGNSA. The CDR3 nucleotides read TGTGCCAGCAGCCCTCGCCAGGGTGGTTCACCCCTCCACTTT. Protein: CASSPRQGGSPLHF.

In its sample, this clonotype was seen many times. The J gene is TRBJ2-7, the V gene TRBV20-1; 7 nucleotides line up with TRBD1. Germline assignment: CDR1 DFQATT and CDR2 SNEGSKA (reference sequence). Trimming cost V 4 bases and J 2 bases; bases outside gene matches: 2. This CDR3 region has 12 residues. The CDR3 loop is CSAKGQTYEQYF. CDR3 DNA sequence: TGCAGTGCTAAGGGACAGACCTACGAGCAGTACTTC.

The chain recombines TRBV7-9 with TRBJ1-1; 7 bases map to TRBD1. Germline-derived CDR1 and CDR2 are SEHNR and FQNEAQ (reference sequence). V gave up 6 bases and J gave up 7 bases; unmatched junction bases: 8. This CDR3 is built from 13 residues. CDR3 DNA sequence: TGTGCCAGCAGAAGGCCGGGACAGAATGAAGCTTTCTTT. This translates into CASRRPGQNEAFF. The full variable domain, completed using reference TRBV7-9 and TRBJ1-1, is DTGVSQNPRHKITKRGQNVTFRCDPISEHNRLYWYRQTLGQGPEFLTYFQNEAQLEKSRLLSDRFSAERPKGSFSTLEIQRTEQGDSAMYLCASRRPGQNEAFFGQGTRLTVV.

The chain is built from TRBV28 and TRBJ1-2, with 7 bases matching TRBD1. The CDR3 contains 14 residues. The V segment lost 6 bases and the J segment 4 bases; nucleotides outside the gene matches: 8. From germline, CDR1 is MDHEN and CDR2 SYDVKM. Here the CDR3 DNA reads TGTGCCAGCAGCTCGACAGGGAGGACCTATGGCTACACCTTC. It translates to CASSSTGRTYGYTF.

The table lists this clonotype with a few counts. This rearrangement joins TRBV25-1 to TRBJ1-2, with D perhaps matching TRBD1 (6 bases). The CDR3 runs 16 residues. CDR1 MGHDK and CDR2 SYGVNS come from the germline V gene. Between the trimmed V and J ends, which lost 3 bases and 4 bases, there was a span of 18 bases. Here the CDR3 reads CASSDTTTGTTYGYTF. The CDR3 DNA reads TGTGCCAGCAGTGATACCACAACCGGGACAACCTATGGCTACACCTTC.

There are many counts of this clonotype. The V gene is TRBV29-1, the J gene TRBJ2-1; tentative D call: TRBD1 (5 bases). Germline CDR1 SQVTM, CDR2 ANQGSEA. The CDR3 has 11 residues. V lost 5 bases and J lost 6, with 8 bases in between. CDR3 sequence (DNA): TGCAGCGTTAGTCAGGGCAATGAGCAGTTCTTC. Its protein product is CSVSQGNEQFF.

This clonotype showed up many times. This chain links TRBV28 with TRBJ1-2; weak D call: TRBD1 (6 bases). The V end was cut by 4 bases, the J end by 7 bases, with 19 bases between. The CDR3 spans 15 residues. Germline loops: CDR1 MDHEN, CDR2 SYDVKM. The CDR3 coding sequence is TGTGCCAGCAGTTACGGCCAGGGGAAATTGAGTGGCTACACCTTC. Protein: CASSYGQGKLSGYTF.

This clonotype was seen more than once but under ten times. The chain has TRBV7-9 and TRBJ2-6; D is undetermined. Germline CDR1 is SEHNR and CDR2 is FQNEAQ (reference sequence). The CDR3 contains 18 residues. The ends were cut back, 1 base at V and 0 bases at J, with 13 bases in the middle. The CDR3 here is CASSLVSIRDSGANVLTF. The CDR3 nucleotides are TGTGCCAGCAGCTTAGTTTCGATCAGAGACTCTGGGGCCAACGTCCTGACTTTC.

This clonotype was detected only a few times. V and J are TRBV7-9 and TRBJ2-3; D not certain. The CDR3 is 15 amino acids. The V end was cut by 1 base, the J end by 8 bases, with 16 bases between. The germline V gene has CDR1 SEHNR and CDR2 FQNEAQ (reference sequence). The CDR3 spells CASSLGAGPRGTQYF. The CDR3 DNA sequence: TGTGCCAGCAGCTTAGGGGCCGGCCCCCGCGGTACGCAGTATTTT.

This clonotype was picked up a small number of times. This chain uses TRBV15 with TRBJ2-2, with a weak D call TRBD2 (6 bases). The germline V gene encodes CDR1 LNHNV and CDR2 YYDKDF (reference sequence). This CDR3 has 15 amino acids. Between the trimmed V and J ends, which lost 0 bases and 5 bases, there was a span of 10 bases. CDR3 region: CATSRDGGRTGELFF. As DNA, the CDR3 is TGTGCCACCAGCAGAGACGGGGGTCGGACCGGGGAGCTGTTTTTT.

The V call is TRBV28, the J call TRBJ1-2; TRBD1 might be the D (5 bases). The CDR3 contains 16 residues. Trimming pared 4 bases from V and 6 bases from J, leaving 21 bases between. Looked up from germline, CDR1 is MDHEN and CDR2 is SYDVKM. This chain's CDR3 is CASSSVGLPPGHGYTF. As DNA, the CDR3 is TGTGCCAGCAGTTCGGTAGGGCTTCCCCCGGGGCATGGCTACACCTTC.

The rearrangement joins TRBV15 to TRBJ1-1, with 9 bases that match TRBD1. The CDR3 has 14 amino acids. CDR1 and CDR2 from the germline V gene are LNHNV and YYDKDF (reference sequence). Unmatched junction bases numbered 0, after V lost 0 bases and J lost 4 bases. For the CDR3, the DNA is TGTGCCACCAGCAGAGAGACAGGGGGCACTGAAGCTTTCTTT. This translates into CATSRETGGTEAFF.

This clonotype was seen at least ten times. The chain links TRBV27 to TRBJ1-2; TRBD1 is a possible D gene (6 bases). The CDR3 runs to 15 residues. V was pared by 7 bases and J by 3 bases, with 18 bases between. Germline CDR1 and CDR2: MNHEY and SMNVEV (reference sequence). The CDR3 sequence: CASTKQGARHYGYTF. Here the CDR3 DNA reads TGTGCCAGCACCAAACAGGGAGCAAGGCACTATGGCTACACCTTC.

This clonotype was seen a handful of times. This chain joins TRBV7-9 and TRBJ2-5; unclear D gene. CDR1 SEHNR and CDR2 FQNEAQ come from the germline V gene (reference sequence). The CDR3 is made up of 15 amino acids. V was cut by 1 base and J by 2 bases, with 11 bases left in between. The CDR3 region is CASSLGYTVQETQYF. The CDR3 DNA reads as TGTGCCAGCAGCTTAGGCTACACGGTGCAAGAGACCCAGTACTTC. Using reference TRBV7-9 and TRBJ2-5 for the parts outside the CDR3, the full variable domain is DTGVSQNPRHKITKRGQNVTFRCDPISEHNRLYWYRQTLGQGPEFLTYFQNEAQLEKSRLLSDRFSAERPKGSFSTLEIQRTEQGDSAMYLCASSLGYTVQETQYFGPGTRLLVL.

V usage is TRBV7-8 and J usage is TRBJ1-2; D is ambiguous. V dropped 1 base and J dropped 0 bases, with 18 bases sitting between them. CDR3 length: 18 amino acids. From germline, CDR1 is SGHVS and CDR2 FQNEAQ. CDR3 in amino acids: CASSLEVGGSASNYGYTF. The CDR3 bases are TGTGCCAGCAGCTTAGAAGTCGGCGGGAGTGCTTCTAACTATGGCTACACCTTC.

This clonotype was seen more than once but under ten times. The CDR3 DNA sequence: TGTGCCACCTCGGTGGCGGGAGGGCCAGAGACCCAGTACTTC. Translated, it gives CATSVAGGPETQYF. The rearrangement joins TRBV10-3 to TRBJ2-5; TRBD2 agrees at 9 bases. The CDR3 consists of 14 residues. The J segment lost 4 bases and the V segment lost 10 bases, leaving 10 bases of the junction unmatched. Germline loops: CDR1 ENHRY, CDR2 SYGVKD.

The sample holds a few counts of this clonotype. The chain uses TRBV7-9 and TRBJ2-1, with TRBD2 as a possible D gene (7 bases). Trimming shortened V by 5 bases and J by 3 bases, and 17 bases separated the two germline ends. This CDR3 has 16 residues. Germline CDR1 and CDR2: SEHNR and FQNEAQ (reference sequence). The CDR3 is CASSMGRGALYNEQFF. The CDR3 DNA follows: TGTGCCAGCAGCATGGGACGGGGGGCCCTCTACAATGAGCAGTTCTTC. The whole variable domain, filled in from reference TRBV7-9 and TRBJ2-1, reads DTGVSQNPRHKITKRGQNVTFRCDPISEHNRLYWYRQTLGQGPEFLTYFQNEAQLEKSRLLSDRFSAERPKGSFSTLEIQRTEQGDSAMYLCASSMGRGALYNEQFFGPGTRLTVL.

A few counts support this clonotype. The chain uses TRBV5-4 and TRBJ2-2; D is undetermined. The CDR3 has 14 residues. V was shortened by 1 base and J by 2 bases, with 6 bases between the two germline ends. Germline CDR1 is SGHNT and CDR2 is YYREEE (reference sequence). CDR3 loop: CASSLNINTGELFF. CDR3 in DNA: TGTGCCAGCAGCTTGAACATAAACACCGGGGAGCTGTTTTTT.

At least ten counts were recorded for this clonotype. The CDR3 protein is CASSPQGSGGARETQYF. Here the CDR3 DNA reads TGTGCCAGCAGCCCCCAAGGGAGCGGGGGGGCCCGTGAGACCCAGTACTTC. The chain has TRBV4-2 and TRBJ2-5; 10 bases line up with TRBD2. The CDR3 is made up of 17 amino acids. Germline V CDR1 and CDR2: LGHNA, YNFKEQ. The V gene end was trimmed by 4 bases and the J gene end by 5 bases; junction bases not matched to a gene: 13.

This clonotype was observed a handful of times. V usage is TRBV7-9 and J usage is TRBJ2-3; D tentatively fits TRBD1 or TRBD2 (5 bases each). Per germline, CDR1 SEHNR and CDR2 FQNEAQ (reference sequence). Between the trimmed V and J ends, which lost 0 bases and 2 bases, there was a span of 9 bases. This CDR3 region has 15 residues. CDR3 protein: CASSLALGDTDTQYF. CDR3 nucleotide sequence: TGTGCCAGCAGCTTAGCGCTGGGGGACACAGATACGCAGTATTTT.

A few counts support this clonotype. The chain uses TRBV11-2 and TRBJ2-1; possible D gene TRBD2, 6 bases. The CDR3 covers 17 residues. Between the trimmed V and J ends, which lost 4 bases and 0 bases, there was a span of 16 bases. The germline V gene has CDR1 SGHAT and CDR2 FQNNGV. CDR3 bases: TGTGCCAGCAGCTCCGGACTACCGATGAGCTCCTACAATGAGCAGTTCTTC. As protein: CASSSGLPMSSYNEQFF. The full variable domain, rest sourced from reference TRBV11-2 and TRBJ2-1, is EAGVAQSPRYKIIEKRQSVAFWCNPISGHATLYWYQQILGQGPKLLIQFQNNGVVDDSQLPKDRFSAERLKGVDSTLKIQPAKLEDSAVYLCASSSGLPMSSYNEQFFGPGTRLTVL.

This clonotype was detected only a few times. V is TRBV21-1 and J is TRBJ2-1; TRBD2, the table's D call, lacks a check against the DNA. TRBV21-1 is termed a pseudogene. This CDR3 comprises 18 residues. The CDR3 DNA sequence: TGTGCCAGCAGCAAAGGATTCGAAGGGACTAAAAGGGAGGATGAGCAGTTCTTC. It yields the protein CASSKGFEGTKREDEQFF.

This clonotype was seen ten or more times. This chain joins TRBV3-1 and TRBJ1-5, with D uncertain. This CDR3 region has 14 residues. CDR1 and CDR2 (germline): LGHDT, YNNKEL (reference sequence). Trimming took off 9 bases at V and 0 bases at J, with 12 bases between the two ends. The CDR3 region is CARRLPYSNQPQHF. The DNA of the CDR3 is TGTGCCAGGAGGCTCCCATATAGCAATCAGCCCCAGCATTTT.

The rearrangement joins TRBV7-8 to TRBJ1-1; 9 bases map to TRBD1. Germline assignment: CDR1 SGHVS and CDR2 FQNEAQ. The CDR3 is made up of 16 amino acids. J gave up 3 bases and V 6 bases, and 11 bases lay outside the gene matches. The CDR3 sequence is CASSGGTGSIDTEAFF. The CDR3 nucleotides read TGTGCCAGCAGTGGTGGGACAGGGTCTATAGACACTGAAGCTTTCTTT.

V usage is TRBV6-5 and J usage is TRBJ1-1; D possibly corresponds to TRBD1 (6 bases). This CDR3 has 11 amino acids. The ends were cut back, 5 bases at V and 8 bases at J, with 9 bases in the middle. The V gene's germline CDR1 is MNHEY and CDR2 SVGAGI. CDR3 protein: CASSTGTEAFF. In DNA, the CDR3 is TGTGCCAGCAGTACCGGGACAGAAGCTTTCTTT.